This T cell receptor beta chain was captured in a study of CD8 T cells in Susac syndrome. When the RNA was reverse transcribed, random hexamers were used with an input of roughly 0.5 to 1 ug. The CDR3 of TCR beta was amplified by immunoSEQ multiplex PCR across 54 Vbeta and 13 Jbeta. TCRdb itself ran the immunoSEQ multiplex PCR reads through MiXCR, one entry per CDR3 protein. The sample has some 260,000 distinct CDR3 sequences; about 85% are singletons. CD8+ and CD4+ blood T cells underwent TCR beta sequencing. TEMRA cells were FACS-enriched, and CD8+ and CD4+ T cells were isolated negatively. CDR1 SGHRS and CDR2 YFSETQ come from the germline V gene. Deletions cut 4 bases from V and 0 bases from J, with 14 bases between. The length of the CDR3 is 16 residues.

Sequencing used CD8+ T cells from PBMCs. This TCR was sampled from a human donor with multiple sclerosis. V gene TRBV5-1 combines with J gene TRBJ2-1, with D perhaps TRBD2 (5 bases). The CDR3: CASSPEDGSSYNEQFF. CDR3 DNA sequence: TGCGCCAGCAGCCCGGAGGACGGTAGCTCCTACAATGAGCAGTTCTTC.